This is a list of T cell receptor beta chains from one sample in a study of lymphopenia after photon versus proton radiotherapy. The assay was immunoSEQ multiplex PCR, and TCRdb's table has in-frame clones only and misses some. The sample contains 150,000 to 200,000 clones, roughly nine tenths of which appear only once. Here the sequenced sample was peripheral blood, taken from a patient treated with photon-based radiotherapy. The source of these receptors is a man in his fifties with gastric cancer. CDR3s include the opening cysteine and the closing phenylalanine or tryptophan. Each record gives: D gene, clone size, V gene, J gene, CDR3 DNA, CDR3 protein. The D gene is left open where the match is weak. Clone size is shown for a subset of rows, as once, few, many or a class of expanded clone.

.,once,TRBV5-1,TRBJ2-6,TGCGCCAGCAGCTTGGTCTCAACTGGGGCCAACGTCCTGACTTTC,CASSLVSTGANVLTF
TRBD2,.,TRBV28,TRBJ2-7,TGTGCCAGCAGGCGGGCGGGAGTGGCCTACGAGCAGTACTTC,CASRRAGVAYEQYF
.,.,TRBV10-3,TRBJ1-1,TGTGCCATCAGTGAGTTAGCCGGCCCCAACACTGAAGCTTTCTTT,CAISELAGPNTEAFF
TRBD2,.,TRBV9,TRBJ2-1,TGTGCCAGCAGCGTAGGAGGACTAGCCCAGTACAATGAGCAGTTCTTC,CASSVGGLAQYNEQFF
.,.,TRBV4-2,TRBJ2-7,TGTGCCAGCAGTCGACTAGGGGCCTACGAGCAGTACTTC,CASSRLGAYEQYF
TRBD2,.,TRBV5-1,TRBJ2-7,TGCGCCAGCAGCTTTAGCGGGAGCAGGAACGAGCAGTACTTC,CASSFSGSRNEQYF
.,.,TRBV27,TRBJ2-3,TGTGCCAGCAGTCGCGCCACAGATACGCAGTATTTT,CASSRATDTQYF
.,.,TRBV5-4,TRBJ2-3,TGTGCCAGCAGCTTTGGAGGGGGCGGGAGCACAGATACGCAGTATTTT,CASSFGGGGSTDTQYF
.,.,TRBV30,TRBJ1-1,TGTGCCCAATTCGAGTGGGGGAGGACTGAAGCTTTCTTT,CAQFEWGRTEAFF
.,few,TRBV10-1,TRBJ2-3,TGCGCCAGCAGTGAGGGCTCCCCTCCCGGGGTTACGCAGTATTTT,CASSEGSPPGVTQYF
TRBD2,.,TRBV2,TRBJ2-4,TGTGCCAGGACGATTAGCGGGAAAAGTAAAAACATTCAGTACTTC,CARTISGKSKNIQYF
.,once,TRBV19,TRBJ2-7,TGTGCCAGTATCGTCTCCGGTGGAGGGACTTACGAGCAGTACTTC,CASIVSGGGTYEQYF
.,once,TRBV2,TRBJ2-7,TGTGCCAGCAGTGTAGCCACATCCTACGAGCAGTACTTC,CASSVATSYEQYF